This TCR beta chain was documented in a study of T cell responses to AZD1222 COVID-19 vaccine. Clones were sequenced by immunoSEQ multiplex PCR, and TCRdb holds only the in-frame ones, with some missing. There are 20,000 to 30,000 clones in the sample; around 87% occur only once, and more than 7.5% lies in the top ten. Remarks on this clone: Its antigen remains unidentified.

The CDR3 is 14 amino acids. Germline CDR1 and CDR2: LGHDT and YNNKEL (reference sequence). V shed 6 bases, J shed 4 bases, and the junction held 7 bases outside the gene matches. Study-level points and caveats: Regions 160-218 and 743-854 held dominance among vaccine-associated CD4 TCRs, which spanned spike.

Sequencing used peripheral blood, obtained 28 days after the second AZD1222 dose. The V gene is TRBV3-1 (or the pseudogene TRBV3-2), the J gene TRBJ2-5; TRBD1 matches 8 bases. This sequence originates from an adult who received the AZD1222 COVID-19 vaccine. As DNA, the CDR3 is TGTGCCAGCAGTTCGCGGACAGGGACAGAGACCCAGTACTTC. Translating gives CASSSRTGTETQYF.